This TCR beta chain comes out of a study of molecular identifiers for immune sequencing clone quantification. There are a few counts of this clonotype. The antigen is unknown. A much more abundant neighbour one base away suggests this may be a read error. Previously described methods and listed TCR primers were used for bulk TCR libraries. MiXCR was run by TCRdb on the PCR reads, yielding one entry per CDR3 protein. This sample has about 54,000 distinct CDR3 sequences, with 20% to 25% found just once. The CDR3 consists of 16 residues. The study's findings and limits: The sizes of highly expanded clones could be underestimated when identical TCR molecules share a barcode. Beyond 20 RNA copies, clones held over 97% of effector molecules, compared with under 1% in naive cells.

Input for naive CD8 libraries was about 18,000 to 1,000,000 sorted cells; the RNA fraction used was 10%, 30% or 50%. The receptor comes from a human donor in good health. Some libraries in this study had Jurkat cell RNA spiked in. This chain uses TRBV12-3 or TRBV12-4 with TRBJ1-1; D not resolved. Sequencing was carried out using naive CD8+ T cells from blood, with Jurkat cell RNA spiked in. Specified subset: FACS-sorted CD8+CD4-CCR7+CD45RA+ naive T cells. The CDR3 coding sequence is TGTGCCAGCAGTCTAGGGTTGGCAGGAGTGAACACTGACGCTTTCTTT. It translates to CASSLGLAGVNTDAFF.